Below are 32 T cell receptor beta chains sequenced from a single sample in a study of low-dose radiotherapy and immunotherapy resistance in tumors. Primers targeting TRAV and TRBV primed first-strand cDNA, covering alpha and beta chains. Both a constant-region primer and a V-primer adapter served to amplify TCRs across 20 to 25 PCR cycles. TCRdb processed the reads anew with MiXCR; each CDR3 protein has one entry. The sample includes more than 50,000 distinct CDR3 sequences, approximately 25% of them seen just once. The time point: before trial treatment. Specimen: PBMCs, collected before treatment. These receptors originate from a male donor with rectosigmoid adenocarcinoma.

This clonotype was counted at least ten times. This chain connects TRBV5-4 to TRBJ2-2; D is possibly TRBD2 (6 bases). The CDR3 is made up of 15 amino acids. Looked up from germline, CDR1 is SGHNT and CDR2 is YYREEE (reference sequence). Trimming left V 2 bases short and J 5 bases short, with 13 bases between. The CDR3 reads CASSLRLERTGELFF. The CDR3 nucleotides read TGTGCCAGCAGCTTAAGACTAGAAAGGACCGGGGAGCTGTTTTTT.

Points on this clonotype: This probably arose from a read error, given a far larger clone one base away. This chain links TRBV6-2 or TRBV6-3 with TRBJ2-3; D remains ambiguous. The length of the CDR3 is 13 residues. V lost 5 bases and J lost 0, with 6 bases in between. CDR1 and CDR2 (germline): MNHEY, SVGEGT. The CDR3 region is CASSEDSTDTQYF. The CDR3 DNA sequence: TGTGCCAGCAGTGAAGACAGCACAGATACGCAGTATTTT.

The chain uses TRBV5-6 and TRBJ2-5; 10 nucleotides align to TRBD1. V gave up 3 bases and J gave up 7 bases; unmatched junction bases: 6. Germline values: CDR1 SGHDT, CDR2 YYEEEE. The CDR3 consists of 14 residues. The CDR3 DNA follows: TGTGCCAGCAGCTCGGACAGGGGGGCTGGGACCCAGTACTTC. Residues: CASSSDRGAGTQYF.

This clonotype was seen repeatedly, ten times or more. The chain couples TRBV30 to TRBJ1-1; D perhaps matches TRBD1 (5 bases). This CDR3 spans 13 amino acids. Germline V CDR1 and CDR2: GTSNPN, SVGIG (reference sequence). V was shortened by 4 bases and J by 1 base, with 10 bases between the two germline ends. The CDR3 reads CAWTVGPNTEAFF. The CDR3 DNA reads TGTGCCTGGACCGTGGGACCGAACACTGAAGCTTTCTTT.

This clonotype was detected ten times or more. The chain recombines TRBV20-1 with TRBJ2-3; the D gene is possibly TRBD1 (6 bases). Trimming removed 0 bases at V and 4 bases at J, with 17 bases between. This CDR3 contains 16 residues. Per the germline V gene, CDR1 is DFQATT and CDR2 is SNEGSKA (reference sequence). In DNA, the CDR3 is TGCAGTGCTAGAGATCCAGGGGAGCTCACGGCAGATACGCAGTATTTT. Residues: CSARDPGELTADTQYF.

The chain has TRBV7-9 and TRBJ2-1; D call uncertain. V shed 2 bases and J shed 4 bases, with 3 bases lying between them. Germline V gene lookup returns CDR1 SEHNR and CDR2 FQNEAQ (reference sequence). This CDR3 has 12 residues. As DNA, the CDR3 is TGTGCCAGCAGCTTACAGTACAATGAGCAGTTCTTC. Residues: CASSLQYNEQFF.

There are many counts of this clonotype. DNA of the CDR3: TGTGCCAGCAGTGCGGGAGCATCCTACGAGCAGTACTTC. As protein: CASSAGASYEQYF. The chain has TRBV2 and TRBJ2-7; D is perhaps TRBD2 (6 bases). The CDR3 spans 13 residues. V was trimmed by 4 bases and J by 1 base, leaving 8 bases between them. In germline, CDR1 is SNHLY, CDR2 FYNNEI.

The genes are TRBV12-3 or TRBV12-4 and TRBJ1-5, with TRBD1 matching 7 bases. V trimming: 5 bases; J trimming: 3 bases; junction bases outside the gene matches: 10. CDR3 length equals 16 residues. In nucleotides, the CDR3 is TGTGCCAGCAGTCTAGGGACAGTAGGTCTCAATCAGCCCCAGCATTTT. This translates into CASSLGTVGLNQPQHF.

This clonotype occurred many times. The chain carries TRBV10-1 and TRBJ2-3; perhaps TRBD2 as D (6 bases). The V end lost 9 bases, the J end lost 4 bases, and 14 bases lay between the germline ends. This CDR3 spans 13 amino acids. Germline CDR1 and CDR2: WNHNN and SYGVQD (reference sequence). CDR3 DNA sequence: TGCGCCAGATGGGGAGGTTCTCCAGATACGCAGTATTTT. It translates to CARWGGSPDTQYF.

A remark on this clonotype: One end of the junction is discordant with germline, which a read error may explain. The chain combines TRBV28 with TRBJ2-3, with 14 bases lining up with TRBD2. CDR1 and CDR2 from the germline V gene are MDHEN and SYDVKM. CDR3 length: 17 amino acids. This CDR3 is CASSPGLAGESTDTQYF. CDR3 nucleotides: TGTGCTAGCAGTCCGGGACTAGCGGGAGAGAGCACAGATACGCAGTATTTT.

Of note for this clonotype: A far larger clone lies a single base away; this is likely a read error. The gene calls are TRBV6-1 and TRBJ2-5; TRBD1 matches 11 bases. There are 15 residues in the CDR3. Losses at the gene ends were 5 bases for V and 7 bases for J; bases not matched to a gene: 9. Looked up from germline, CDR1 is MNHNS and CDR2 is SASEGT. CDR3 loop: CASSRDRGRKGTQYF. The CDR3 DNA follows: TGTGCCAGCAGTCGGGACAGGGGGAGGAAAGGGACCCAGTACTTC.

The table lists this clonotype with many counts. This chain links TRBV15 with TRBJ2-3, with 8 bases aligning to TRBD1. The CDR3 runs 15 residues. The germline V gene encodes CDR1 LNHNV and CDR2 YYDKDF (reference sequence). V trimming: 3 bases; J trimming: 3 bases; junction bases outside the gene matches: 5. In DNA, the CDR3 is TGTGCCACCAGCAGTGGACAGGGCGGTACAGATACGCAGTATTTT. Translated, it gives CATSSGQGGTDTQYF.

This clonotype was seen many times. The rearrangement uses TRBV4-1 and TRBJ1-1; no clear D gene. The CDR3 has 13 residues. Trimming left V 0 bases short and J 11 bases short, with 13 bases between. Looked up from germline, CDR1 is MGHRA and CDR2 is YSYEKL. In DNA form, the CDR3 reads TGCGCCAGCAGCCAAGAAGAGTCAGTATCCGCTTTCTTT. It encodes CASSQEESVSAFF.

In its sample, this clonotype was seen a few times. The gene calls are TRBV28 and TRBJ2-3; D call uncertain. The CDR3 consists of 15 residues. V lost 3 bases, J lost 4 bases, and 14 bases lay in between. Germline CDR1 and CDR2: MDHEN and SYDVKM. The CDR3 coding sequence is TGTGCCAGCAGTTTTGGATTGCGTCGGCCAGATACGCAGTATTTT. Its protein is CASSFGLRRPDTQYF.

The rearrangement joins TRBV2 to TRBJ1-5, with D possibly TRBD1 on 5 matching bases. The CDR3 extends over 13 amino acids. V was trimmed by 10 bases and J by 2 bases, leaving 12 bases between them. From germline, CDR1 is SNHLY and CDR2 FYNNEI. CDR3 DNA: TGTGCCACCGCAACGGGGGGCAATCAGCCCCAGCATTTT. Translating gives CATATGGNQPQHF.

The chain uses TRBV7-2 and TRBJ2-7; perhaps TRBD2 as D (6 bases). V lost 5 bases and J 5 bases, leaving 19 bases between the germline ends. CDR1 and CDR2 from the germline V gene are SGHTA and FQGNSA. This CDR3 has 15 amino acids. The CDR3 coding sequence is TGTGCCAGCAGCCCACGGGGGAAGGGCGGCAACGAGCAGTACTTC. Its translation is CASSPRGKGGNEQYF.

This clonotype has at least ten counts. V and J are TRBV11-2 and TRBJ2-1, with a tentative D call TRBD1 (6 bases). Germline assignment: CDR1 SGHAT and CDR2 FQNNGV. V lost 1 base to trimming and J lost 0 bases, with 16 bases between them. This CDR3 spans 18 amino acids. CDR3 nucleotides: TGTGCCAGCAGCTTAGGTCATAGGACAGCGAGCTCCTACAATGAGCAGTTCTTC. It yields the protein CASSLGHRTASSYNEQFF.

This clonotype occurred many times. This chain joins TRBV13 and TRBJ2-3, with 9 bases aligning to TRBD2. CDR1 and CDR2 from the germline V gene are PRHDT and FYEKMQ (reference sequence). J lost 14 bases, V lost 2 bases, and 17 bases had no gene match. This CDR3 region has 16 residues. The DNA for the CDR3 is TGTGCCAGCAGCTTACCGTATGGGGCTAGCGGGAATTCGCCGTATTTT. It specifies CASSLPYGASGNSPYF.

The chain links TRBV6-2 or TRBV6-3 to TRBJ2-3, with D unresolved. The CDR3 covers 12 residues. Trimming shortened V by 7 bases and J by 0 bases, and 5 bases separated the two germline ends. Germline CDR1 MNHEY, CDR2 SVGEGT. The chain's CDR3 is CASMASTDTQYF. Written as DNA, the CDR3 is TGTGCCAGCATGGCTAGCACAGATACGCAGTATTTT.

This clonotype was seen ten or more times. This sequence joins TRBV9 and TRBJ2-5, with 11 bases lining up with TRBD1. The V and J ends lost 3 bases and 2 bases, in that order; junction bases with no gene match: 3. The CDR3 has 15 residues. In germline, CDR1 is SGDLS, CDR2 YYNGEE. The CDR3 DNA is TGTGCCAGCAGCGACGGGACAGGGGGACAAGAGACCCAGTACTTC. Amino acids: CASSDGTGGQETQYF.

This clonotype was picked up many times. CDR3 sequence reads: CASSYTSGYYEQYF. The CDR3 region has the DNA TGTGCCAGCAGTTACACTAGCGGATACTACGAGCAGTACTTC. The V gene is TRBV6-2 or TRBV6-3, the J gene TRBJ2-7; 8 nucleotides agree with TRBD2. Germline assignment: CDR1 MNHEY and CDR2 SVGEGT. V lost 2 bases to trimming and J lost 3 bases; unmatched junction nucleotides: 3. The length of the CDR3 is 14 residues.

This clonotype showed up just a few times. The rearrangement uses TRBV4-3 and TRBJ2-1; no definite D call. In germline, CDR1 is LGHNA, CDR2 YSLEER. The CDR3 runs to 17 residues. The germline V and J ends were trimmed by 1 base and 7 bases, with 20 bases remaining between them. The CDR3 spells CASSQGSSTLSRNEQFF. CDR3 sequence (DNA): TGCGCCAGCAGCCAAGGTTCCAGCACCCTCTCTCGTAATGAGCAGTTCTTC.

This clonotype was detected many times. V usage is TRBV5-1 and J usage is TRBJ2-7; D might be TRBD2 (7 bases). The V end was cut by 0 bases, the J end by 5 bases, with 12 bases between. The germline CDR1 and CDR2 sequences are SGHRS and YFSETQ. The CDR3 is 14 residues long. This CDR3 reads CASSLEGGPNEQYF. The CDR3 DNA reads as TGCGCCAGCAGCTTGGAGGGGGGGCCCAACGAGCAGTACTTC.

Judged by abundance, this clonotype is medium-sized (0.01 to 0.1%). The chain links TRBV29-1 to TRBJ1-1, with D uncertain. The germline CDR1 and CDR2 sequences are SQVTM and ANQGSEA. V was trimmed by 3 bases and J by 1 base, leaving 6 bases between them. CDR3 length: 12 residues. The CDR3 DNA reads TGCAGCGTTGAGCGTCAGAACACTGAAGCTTTCTTT. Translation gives CSVERQNTEAFF.

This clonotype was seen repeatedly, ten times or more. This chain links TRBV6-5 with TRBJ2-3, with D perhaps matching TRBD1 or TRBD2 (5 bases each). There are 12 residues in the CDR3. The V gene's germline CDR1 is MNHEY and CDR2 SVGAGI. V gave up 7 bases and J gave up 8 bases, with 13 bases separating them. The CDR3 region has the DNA TGTGCCAGCACTCCGGGACCTGGTACGCAGTATTTT. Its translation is CASTPGPGTQYF.

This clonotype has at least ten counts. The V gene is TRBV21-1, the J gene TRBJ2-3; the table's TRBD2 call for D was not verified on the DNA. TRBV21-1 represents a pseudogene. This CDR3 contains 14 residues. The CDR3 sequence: CASEGGRATDTQYF. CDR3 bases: TGTGCCAGCGAAGGCGGGAGGGCAACAGATACGCAGTATTTT.

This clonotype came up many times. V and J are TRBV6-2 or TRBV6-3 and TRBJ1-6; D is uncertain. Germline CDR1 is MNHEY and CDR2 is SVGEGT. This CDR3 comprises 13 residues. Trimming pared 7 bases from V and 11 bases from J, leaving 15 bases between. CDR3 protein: CASKVTPVTPLHF. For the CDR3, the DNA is TGTGCCAGCAAGGTTACGCCGGTCACACCCCTCCACTTT.

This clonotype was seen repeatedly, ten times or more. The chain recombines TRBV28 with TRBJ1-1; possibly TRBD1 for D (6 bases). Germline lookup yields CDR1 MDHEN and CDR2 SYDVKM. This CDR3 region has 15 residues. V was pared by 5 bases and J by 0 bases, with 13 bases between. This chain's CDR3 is CASSTTGQMNTEAFF. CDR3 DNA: TGTGCCAGCAGTACCACCGGACAGATGAACACTGAAGCTTTCTTT.

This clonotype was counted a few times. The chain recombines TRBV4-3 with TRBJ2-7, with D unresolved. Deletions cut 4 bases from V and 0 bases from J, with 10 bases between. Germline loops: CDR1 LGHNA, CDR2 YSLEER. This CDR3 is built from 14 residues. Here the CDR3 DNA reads TGCGCCAGCAGCCTACAGATGAGCTCCTACGAGCAGTACTTC. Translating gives CASSLQMSSYEQYF.

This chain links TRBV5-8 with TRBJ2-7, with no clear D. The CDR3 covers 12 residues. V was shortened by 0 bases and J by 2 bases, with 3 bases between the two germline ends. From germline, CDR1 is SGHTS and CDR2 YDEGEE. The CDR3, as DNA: TGTGCCAGCAGCTTGGCCCCCTACGAGCAGTACTTC. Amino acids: CASSLAPYEQYF.

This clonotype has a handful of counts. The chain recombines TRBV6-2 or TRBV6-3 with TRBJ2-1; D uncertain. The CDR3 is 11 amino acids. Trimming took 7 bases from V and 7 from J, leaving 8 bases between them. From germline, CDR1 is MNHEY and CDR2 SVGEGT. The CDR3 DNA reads TGTGCCAGCAATAATGGGAATGAGCAGTTCTTC. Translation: CASNNGNEQFF.

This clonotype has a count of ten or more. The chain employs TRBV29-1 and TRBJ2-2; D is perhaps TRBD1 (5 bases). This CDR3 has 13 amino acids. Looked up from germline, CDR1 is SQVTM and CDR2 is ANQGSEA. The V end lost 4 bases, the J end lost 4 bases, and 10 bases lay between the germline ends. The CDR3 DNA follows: TGCAGCGTTGCCACCCAGGGCACCGGGGAGCTGTTTTTT. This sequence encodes CSVATQGTGELFF.